The T cell receptor beta chain under discussion was sequenced for a study of blood T cell repertoires in COVID-19 (dated by TCRdb to the early 2020s). Study-level background: Collaborator samples came from the United States, Italy and Spain and covered acute and convalescent phases of COVID-19. The prospective study material was composed of cDNA or gDNA derived from T cells, B-cell-depleted T cells, or PBMCs. Deeply sampled blood TCRbeta repertoires from subjects exposed to, actively infected with, or recovered from COVID-19 were included in the dataset. The repertoires were released in a freely available public database meant as a resource for research on the immune response to SARS-CoV-2. The samples were drawn from the first 160 participants of the ongoing ImmuneRACE study and from over a thousand subjects provided by 6 global collaborators. The sample metadata nearly always contained a de-identified subject ID, COVID-19 status, age in years and sex. HLA class I and class II types, where available, came from metadata supplied by the sample provider rather than from assay-based typing.

CDR3 length: 15 amino acids, cysteine to phenylalanine. Left in the record is the CDR3 DNA by itself, 45 bases read in frame from the first base. Via the germline V gene, CDR1 is SGHRS and CDR2 YFSETQ. V ends up 2 bases short and J 0 bases short, with an unmatched junction base count of 2. The full study reports these points: Clinical and demographic metadata were provided uncurated, with the amount varying by source and participant.

A word on this clone: Its antigen target is currently unknown. The input lacks base qualities; no much larger clone sits a single base away.

The collaborating institutions used their own protocols to collect whole blood in K2EDTA tubes. For TCRbeta analysis, collaborators shipped samples in one of three forms: frozen whole blood, isolated PBMCs, or DNA extracted from either of those sample types. TCRbeta CDR3 regions were amplified from genomic DNA using the immunoSEQ Assay, a bias-controlled multiplex PCR. As for the authors' bioinformatics: Within the assay, amplification of reference gene primers was used to estimate how many nucleated cells each sample contained. To quantify the absolute abundance of each unique TCRbeta CDR3 rearrangement, sequence reads were collapsed and filtered. For each sample, productive Simpson clonality was calculated as the square root of Simpson's diversity index over productive rearrangements. Imported from immuneACCESS, the table was reduced by TCRdb to in-frame sequences with V and J called. These copies leave out some clones; in studies compared against another copy, an unresolved V gene accounts for under half, and the cause of the remainder is not known. V, J and clone size were drawn from that table, and D and trimming were deduced from the DNA. The sample records 200,000 to 300,000 clones, about 68% of which are singletons. The ten largest clones take up about 3.5% of the sample.

The clonotype was recovered from a woman older than 75 with acute or convalescent COVID-19. The sequenced sample was peripheral blood. The chain was built from TRBV5-1 and TRBJ1-1, and 9 bases in between align with TRBD1. DNA sequence: TGCGCCAGCAGCTTCGGGACAGGGATGAACACTGAAGCTTTCTTT. This codes for CASSFGTGMNTEAFF.